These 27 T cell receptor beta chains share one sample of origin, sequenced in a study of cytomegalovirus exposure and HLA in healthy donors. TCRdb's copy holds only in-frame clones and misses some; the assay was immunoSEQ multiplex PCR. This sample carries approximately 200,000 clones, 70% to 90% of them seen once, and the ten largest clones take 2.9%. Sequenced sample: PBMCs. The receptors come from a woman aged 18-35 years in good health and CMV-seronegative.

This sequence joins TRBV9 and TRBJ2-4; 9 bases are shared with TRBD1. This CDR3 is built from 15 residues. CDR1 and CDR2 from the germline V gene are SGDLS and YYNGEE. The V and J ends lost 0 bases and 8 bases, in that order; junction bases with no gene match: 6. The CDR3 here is CASSVVGTGRDIQYF. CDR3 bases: TGTGCCAGCAGCGTAGTGGGGACAGGGCGGGACATTCAGTACTTC.

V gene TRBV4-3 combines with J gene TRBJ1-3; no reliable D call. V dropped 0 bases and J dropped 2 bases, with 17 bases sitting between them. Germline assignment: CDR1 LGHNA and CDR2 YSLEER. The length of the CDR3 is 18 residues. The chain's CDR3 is CASSQDPALSRAGNTIYF. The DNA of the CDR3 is TGCGCCAGCAGCCAAGATCCTGCTCTTTCGAGGGCTGGAAACACCATATATTTT.

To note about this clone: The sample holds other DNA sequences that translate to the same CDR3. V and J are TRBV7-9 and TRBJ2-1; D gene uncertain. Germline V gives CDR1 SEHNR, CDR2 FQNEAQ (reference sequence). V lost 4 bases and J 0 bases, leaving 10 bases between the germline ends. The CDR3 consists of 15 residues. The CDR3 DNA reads TGTGCCAGCAGCTCCCCCCCGAGCTCCTACAATGAGCAGTTCTTC. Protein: CASSSPPSSYNEQFF.

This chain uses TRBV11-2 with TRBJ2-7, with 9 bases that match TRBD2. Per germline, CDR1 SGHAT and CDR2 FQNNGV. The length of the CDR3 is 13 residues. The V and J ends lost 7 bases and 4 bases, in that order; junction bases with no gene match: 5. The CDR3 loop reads CASNSGRAYEQYF. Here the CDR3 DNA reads TGTGCCAGCAATAGCGGGAGAGCTTACGAGCAGTACTTC.

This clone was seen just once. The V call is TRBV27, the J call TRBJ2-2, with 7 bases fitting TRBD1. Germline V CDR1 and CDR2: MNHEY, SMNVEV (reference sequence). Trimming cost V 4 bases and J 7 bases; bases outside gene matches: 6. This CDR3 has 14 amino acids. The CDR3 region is CASSSPDRIGELFF. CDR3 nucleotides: TGTGCCAGCAGTTCCCCGGACAGGATCGGGGAGCTGTTTTTT.

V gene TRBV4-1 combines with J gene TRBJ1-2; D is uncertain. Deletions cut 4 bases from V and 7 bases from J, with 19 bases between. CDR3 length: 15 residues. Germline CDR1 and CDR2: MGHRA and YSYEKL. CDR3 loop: CASSPVDWGSGGYTF. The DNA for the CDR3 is TGCGCCAGCAGCCCAGTCGACTGGGGAAGCGGTGGCTACACCTTC.

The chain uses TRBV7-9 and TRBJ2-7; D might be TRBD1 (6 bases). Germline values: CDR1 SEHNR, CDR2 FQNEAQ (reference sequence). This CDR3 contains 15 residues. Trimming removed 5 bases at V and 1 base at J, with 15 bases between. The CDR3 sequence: CASSLRGPRSYEQYF. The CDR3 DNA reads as TGTGCCAGCAGCCTCAGGGGCCCGAGGTCCTACGAGCAGTACTTC.

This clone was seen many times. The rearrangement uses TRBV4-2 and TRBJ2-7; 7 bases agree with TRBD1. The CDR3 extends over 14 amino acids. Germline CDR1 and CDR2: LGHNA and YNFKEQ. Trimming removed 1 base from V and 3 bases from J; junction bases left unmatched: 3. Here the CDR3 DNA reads TGTGCCAGCAGCCAAGGACAGGGCAACTACGAGCAGTACTTC. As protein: CASSQGQGNYEQYF.

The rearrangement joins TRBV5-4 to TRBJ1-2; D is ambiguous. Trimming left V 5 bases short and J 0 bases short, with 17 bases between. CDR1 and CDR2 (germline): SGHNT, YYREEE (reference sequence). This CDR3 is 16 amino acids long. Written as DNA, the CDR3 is TGTGCCAGCAGACCAATCGACAAGTCGACTAACTATGGCTACACCTTC. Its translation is CASRPIDKSTNYGYTF.

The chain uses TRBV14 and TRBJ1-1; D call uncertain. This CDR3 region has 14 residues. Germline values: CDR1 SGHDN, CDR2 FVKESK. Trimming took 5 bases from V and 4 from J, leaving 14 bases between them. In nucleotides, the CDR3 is TGTGCCAGCAGCAGGGAGTGGCGAAGCACTGAAGCTTTCTTT. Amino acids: CASSREWRSTEAFF.

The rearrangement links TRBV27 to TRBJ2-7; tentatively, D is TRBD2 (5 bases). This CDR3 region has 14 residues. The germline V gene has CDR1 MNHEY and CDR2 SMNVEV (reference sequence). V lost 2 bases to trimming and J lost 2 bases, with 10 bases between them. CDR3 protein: CASSLQVGAYEQYF. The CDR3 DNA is TGTGCCAGCAGTTTACAAGTCGGGGCCTACGAGCAGTACTTC.

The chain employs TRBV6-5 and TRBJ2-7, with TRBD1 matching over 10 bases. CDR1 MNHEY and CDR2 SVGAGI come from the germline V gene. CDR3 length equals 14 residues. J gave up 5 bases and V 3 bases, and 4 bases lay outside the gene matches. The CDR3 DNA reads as TGTGCCAGCAGTTATGGAGGGACAGGGGACGAGCAGTACTTC. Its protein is CASSYGGTGDEQYF.

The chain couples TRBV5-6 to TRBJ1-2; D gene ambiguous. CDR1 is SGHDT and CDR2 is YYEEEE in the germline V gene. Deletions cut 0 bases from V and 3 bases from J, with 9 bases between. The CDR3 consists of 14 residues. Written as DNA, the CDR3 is TGTGCCAGCAGCTTGGCCAAGAGGGACTATGGCTACACCTTC. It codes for CASSLAKRDYGYTF.

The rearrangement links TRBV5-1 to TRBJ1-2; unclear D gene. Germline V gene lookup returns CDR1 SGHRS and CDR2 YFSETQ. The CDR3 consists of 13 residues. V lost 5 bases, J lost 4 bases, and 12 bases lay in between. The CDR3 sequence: CASSSPGFYGYTF. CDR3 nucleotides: TGCGCCAGCAGTTCGCCGGGATTCTATGGCTACACCTTC.

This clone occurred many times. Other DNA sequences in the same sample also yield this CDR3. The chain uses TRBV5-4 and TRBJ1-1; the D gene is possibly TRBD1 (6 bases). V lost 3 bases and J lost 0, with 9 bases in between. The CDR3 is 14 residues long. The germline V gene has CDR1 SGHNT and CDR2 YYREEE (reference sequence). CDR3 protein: CASSSTGLNTEAFF. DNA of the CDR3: TGTGCCAGCAGCTCGACAGGATTGAACACTGAAGCTTTCTTT.

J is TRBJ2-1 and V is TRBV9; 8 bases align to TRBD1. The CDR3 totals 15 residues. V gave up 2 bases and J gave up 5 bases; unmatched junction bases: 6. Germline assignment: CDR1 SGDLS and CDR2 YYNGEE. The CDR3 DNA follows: TGTGCCAGCAGCGTCTCCGGGACAGGTCACAATGAGCAGTTCTTC. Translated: CASSVSGTGHNEQFF.

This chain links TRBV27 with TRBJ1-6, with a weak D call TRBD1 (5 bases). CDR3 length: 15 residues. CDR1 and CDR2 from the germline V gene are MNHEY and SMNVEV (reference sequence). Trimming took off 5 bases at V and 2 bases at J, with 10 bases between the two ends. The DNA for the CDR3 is TGTGCCAGCAGTACCCAGGGAACCTATAATTCACCCCTCCACTTT. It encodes CASSTQGTYNSPLHF.

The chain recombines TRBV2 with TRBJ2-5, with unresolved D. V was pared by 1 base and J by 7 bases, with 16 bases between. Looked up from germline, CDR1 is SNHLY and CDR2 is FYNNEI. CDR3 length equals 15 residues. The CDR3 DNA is TGTGCCAGCAGTGAAGTATCTAGTTCATCCGCGACCCAGTACTTC. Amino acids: CASSEVSSSSATQYF.

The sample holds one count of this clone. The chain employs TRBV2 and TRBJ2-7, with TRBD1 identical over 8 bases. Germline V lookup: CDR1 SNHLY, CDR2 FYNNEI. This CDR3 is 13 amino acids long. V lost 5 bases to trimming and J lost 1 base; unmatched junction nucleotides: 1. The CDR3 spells CASSWDRSYEQYF. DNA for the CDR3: TGTGCCAGCAGTTGGGACAGGTCCTACGAGCAGTACTTC. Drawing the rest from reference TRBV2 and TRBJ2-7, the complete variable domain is EPEVTQTPSHQVTQMGQEVILRCVPISNHLYFYWYRQILGQKVEFLVSFYNNEISEKSEIFDDQFSVERPDGSNFTLKIRSTKLEDSAMYFCASSWDRSYEQYFGPGTRLTVT.

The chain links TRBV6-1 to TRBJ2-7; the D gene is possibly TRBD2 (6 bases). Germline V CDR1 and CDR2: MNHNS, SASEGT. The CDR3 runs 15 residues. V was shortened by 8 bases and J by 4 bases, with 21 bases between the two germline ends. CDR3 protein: CASRGTLSPMYEQYF. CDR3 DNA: TGTGCCAGCCGGGGGACGTTGTCCCCAATGTACGAGCAGTACTTC.

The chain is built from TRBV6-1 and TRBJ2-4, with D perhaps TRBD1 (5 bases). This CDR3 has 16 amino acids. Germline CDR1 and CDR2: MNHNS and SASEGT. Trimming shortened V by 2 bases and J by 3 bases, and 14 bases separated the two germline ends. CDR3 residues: CASSELQGSGKNIQYF. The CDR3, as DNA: TGTGCCAGCAGTGAATTGCAGGGCTCTGGCAAAAACATTCAGTACTTC.

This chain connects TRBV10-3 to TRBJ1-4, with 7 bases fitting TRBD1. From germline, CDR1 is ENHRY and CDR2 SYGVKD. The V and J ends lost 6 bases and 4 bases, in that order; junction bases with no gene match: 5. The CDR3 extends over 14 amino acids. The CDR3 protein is CAIRGTDDNEKLFF. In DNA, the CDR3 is TGTGCCATCAGAGGGACAGATGATAATGAAAAACTGTTTTTT.

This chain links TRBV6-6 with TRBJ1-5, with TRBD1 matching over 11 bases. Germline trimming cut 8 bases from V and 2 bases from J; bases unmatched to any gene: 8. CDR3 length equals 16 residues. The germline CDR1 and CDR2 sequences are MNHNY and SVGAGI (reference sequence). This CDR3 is CASHPGQGAGNQPQHF. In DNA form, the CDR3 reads TGTGCCAGCCACCCAGGACAGGGGGCCGGCAATCAGCCCCAGCATTTT.

The DNA for the CDR3 is TGCGCCAGCAGCCAATTCCGACAGGGGAACACCGGGGAGCTGTTTTTT. Protein product: CASSQFRQGNTGELFF. The genes are TRBV4-1 and TRBJ2-2; TRBD1 agrees at 7 bases. CDR1 and CDR2 (germline): MGHRA, YSYEKL. V gave up 2 bases and J gave up 1 base; unmatched junction bases: 4. The CDR3 loop spans 16 amino acids.

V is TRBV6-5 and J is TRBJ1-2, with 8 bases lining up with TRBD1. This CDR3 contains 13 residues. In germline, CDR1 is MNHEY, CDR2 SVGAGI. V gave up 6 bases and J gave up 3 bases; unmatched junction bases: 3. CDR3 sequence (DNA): TGTGCCAGCAGGCGGACAGGGTACTATGGCTACACCTTC. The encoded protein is CASRRTGYYGYTF.

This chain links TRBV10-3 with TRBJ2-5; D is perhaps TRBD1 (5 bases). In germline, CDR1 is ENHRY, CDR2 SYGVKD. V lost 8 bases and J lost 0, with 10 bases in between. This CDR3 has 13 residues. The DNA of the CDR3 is TGTGCCATCCCTGGACAAGACCAAGAGACCCAGTACTTC. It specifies CAIPGQDQETQYF.

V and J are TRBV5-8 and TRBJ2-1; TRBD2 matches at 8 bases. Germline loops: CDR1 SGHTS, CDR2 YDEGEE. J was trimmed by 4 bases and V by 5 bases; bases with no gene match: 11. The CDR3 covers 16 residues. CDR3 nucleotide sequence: TGTGCCAGCAGAGGTGGAATAACTAGCGGTTACAATGAGCAGTTCTTC. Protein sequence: CASRGGITSGYNEQFF. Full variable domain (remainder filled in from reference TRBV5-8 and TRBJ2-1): EAGVTQSPTHLIKTRGQQATLRCSPISGHTSVYWYQQALGLGLQFLLWYDEGEERNRGNFPPRFSGRQFPNYSSELNVNALELEDSALYLCASRGGITSGYNEQFFGPGTRLTVL.